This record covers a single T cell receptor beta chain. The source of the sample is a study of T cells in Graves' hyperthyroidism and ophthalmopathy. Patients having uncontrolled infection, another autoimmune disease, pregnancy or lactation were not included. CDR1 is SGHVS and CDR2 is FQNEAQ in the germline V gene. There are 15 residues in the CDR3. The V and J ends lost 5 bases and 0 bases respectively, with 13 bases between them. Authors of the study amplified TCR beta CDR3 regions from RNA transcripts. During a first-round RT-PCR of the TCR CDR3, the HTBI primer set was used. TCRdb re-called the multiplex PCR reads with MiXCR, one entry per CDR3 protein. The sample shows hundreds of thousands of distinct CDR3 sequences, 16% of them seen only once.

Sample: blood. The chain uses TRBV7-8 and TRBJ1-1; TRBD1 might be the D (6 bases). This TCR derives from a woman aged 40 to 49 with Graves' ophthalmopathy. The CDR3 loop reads CASSPRTALNTEAFF. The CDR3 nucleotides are TGTGCCAGCAGCCCAAGGACAGCATTGAACACTGAAGCTTTCTTT.